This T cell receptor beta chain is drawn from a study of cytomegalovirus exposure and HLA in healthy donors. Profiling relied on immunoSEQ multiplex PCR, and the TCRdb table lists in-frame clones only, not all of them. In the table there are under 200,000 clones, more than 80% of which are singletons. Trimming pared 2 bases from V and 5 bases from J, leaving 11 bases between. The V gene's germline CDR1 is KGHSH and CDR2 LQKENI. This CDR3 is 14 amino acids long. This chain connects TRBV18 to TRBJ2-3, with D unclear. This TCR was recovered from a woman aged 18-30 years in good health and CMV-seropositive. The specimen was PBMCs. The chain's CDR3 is CASSPIISGDTQYF. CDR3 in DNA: TGTGCCAGCTCACCAATCATCAGTGGAGATACGCAGTATTTT.